This entry lists 27 T cell receptor beta chains sequenced from one sample in a study of cytomegalovirus exposure and HLA in healthy donors. Primers: 60 Vbeta forward and 13 Jbeta reverse. Sequencing was performed with immunoSEQ multiplex PCR; in TCRdb, only in-frame clones are kept and a portion is missing. The sample shows roughly 100,000 clones, 77% of them seen only once. The sample was PBMCs. Receptor source: a woman aged 40 to 55 in good health and CMV-seronegative.

The chain uses TRBV29-1 and TRBJ2-1; TRBD2 aligns across 11 bases. The trim removed 5 bases at V and 16 bases at J, leaving 4 bases unmatched. CDR1 and CDR2 from the germline V gene are SQVTM and ANQGSEA. CDR3 length equals 10 residues. The CDR3 region is CSVTSGGAFF. The CDR3 DNA reads TGCAGCGTTACTAGCGGGGGCGCCTTCTTC.

The chain employs TRBV7-9 and TRBJ2-7, with D possibly TRBD2 on 6 matching bases. CDR1 and CDR2 (germline): SEHNR, FQNEAQ (reference sequence). This CDR3 is 14 amino acids long. Trimming cost V 4 bases and J 7 bases, with 17 bases left between them. CDR3 coding DNA: TGTGCCAGCAGCTCTCGACTAGATGCAGGGGAGCAGTACTTC. This translates into CASSSRLDAGEQYF.

The gene calls are TRBV7-5 and TRBJ2-7; no DNA check was done on the table's D call, TRBD1. TRBV7-5 is a pseudogene locus. CDR3 length: 19 amino acids. CDR3 DNA: TGTGCCAGAAGAGGGACAGGGGACTGTAGCGGAGATAGCTCCTACGAGCAGTACTTC. It codes for CARRGTGDCSGDSSYEQYF.

CDR3 nucleotide sequence: TGTGCCAGCAGCTTGTGGGCAGCCCAAGAGACCCAGTACTTC. The encoded protein is CASSLWAAQETQYF. The chain is built from TRBV5-6 and TRBJ2-5, with D unresolved. V lost 1 base to trimming and J lost 1 base, with 8 bases between them. This CDR3 contains 14 residues. In germline, CDR1 is SGHDT, CDR2 YYEEEE.

The chain joins TRBV5-4 to TRBJ2-7; TRBD1 aligns across 7 bases. J gave up 2 bases and V 2 bases, and 4 bases lay outside the gene matches. Germline CDR1 and CDR2: SGHNT and YYREEE (reference sequence). The CDR3 runs to 14 residues. The CDR3, as DNA: TGTGCCAGCAGCTTCCGGGACAGTACCTACGAGCAGTACTTC. It codes for CASSFRDSTYEQYF.

This chain links TRBV20-1 with TRBJ2-7; D may be TRBD1 (6 bases). The CDR3 runs 10 residues. Germline V gene data show CDR1 as DFQATT and CDR2 as SNEGSKA (reference sequence). The V end lost 6 bases, the J end lost 11 bases, and 14 bases lay between the germline ends. The CDR3 region has the DNA TGCAGTGCCCTCCAGACAGGCGAGTACTTC. It yields the protein CSALQTGEYF.

This chain connects TRBV14 to TRBJ2-7; possible D gene TRBD1, 6 bases. V shed 2 bases and J shed 6 bases, with 17 bases lying between them. CDR3 size: 15 residues. From germline, CDR1 is SGHDN and CDR2 FVKESK. The CDR3 coding sequence is TGTGCCAGCAGCCAAACCAGGGGATCTAACGGCGAGCAGTACTTC. Encoded protein: CASSQTRGSNGEQYF.

The genes are TRBV2 and TRBJ2-5, with a weak D call TRBD2 (6 bases). Germline CDR1 and CDR2: SNHLY and FYNNEI. CDR3 size: 13 residues. Between the trimmed V and J ends, which lost 5 bases and 5 bases, there was a span of 12 bases. CDR3 in amino acids: CASSPGLWETQYF. Here the CDR3 DNA reads TGTGCCAGCAGTCCGGGACTGTGGGAGACCCAGTACTTC.

The chain recombines TRBV19 with TRBJ1-2, with D possibly matching TRBD1 (5 bases). In germline, CDR1 is LNHDA, CDR2 SQIVND (reference sequence). This CDR3 has 14 amino acids. V was clipped by 6 bases and J by 4 bases, with 15 bases between them. The CDR3 sequence is CASRTTETTYGYTF. The CDR3 DNA follows: TGTGCCAGTAGAACGACAGAGACGACCTATGGCTACACCTTC. Full variable domain (outside the CDR3, taken from reference TRBV19 and TRBJ1-2): DGGITQSPKYLFRKEGQNVTLSCEQNLNHDAMYWYRQDPGQGLRLIYYSQIVNDFQKGDIAEGYSVSREKKESFPLTVTSAQKNPTAFYLCASRTTETTYGYTFGSGTRLTVV.

The gene calls are TRBV5-1 and TRBJ1-2; TRBD1 matches 10 bases. V shed 3 bases, J shed 2 bases, and the junction held 1 base outside the gene matches. Germline V CDR1 and CDR2: SGHRS, YFSETQ. This CDR3 spans 14 amino acids. The CDR3 DNA sequence: TGCGCCAGCAGCTGGACAGGGGGGAACTATGGCTACACCTTC. Protein: CASSWTGGNYGYTF.

This clone was counted a few times. This rearrangement joins TRBV2 to TRBJ2-5, with D perhaps TRBD2 (5 bases). Trimming removed 1 base at V and 7 bases at J, with 10 bases between. The CDR3 extends over 13 amino acids. Germline V gives CDR1 SNHLY, CDR2 FYNNEI. DNA for the CDR3: TGTGCCAGCAGTGAAGGAGGGATAGGGACCCAGTACTTC. Protein product: CASSEGGIGTQYF. The whole variable domain, filled in from reference TRBV2 and TRBJ2-5, reads EPEVTQTPSHQVTQMGQEVILRCVPISNHLYFYWYRQILGQKVEFLVSFYNNEISEKSEIFDDQFSVERPDGSNFTLKIRSTKLEDSAMYFCASSEGGIGTQYFGPGTRLLVL.

This chain connects TRBV18 to TRBJ1-3, with D perhaps TRBD1 (5 bases). Trimming stripped 5 bases from V and 1 base from J, with 12 bases between. This CDR3 comprises 15 residues. The germline CDR1 and CDR2 sequences are KGHSH and LQKENI. For the CDR3, the DNA is TGTGCCAGCTCAGCCGATCAGGGATCTGGAAACACCATATATTTT. The encoded protein is CASSADQGSGNTIYF.

This chain joins TRBV6-5 and TRBJ2-3; TRBD2 matches at 9 bases. The CDR3 is made up of 14 amino acids. The germline CDR1 and CDR2 sequences are MNHEY and SVGAGI. V shed 8 bases and J 3 bases; nucleotides not matched to a gene: 6. CDR3 sequence: CASARGGDTDTQYF. The CDR3 nucleotides are TGTGCCAGCGCGCGGGGGGGGGATACAGATACGCAGTATTTT.

The chain is built from TRBV29-1 and TRBJ2-2, with D perhaps matching TRBD2 (6 bases). Germline V lookup: CDR1 SQVTM, CDR2 ANQGSEA. V dropped 4 bases and J dropped 1 base, with 7 bases sitting between them. This CDR3 is 13 amino acids long. The CDR3 nucleotides read TGCAGCGTTGTGGGGGGGAACACCGGGGAGCTGTTTTTT. This sequence encodes CSVVGGNTGELFF.

This clone was detected a few times. V and J are TRBV30 and TRBJ1-1, with TRBD1 as a possible D gene (5 bases). In germline, CDR1 is GTSNPN, CDR2 SVGIG (reference sequence). The CDR3 is made up of 13 amino acids. Between the trimmed V and J ends, which lost 2 bases and 0 bases, there was a span of 7 bases. The CDR3: CAWSQGMNTEAFF. The CDR3 DNA reads as TGTGCCTGGAGTCAGGGCATGAACACTGAAGCTTTCTTT.

This clone has just one count. The CDR3 here is CASSQGQDTQYF. CDR3 in DNA: TGCGCCAGCAGCCAAGGTCAAGATACGCAGTATTTT. The genes are TRBV4-1 and TRBJ2-3; no clear D gene. The CDR3 is 12 amino acids. Germline CDR1 is MGHRA and CDR2 is YSYEKL. Trimming removed 1 base from V and 5 bases from J, with 4 bases in between.

This sequence joins TRBV9 and TRBJ2-7, with D possibly matching TRBD2 (5 bases). This CDR3 region has 13 residues. The germline V gene encodes CDR1 SGDLS and CDR2 YYNGEE. Deletions cut 0 bases from V and 7 bases from J, with 11 bases between. CDR3 DNA sequence: TGTGCCAGCAGCGTAGATCCCGGGAATGAGCAGTACTTC. It yields the protein CASSVDPGNEQYF.

The chain has TRBV7-3 and TRBJ2-2; D perhaps matches TRBD1 (5 bases). The germline V and J ends were trimmed by 5 bases and 3 bases, with 10 bases remaining between them. The CDR3 is made up of 14 amino acids. Germline V gene sequence: CDR1 SGHTA, CDR2 FQGTGA. The CDR3 nucleotides are TGTGCCAGCAGCCCGAGACAGTACACCGGGGAGCTGTTTTTT. It codes for CASSPRQYTGELFF.

The chain carries TRBV29-1 and TRBJ2-2, with TRBD2 as a possible D gene (6 bases). V was pared by 8 bases and J by 1 base, with 14 bases between. Germline assignment: CDR1 SQVTM and CDR2 ANQGSEA. The CDR3 length is 14 residues. CDR3 nucleotide sequence: TGCAGCACCTCCGGGGGAATGAACACCGGGGAGCTGTTTTTT. Protein: CSTSGGMNTGELFF.

The chain links TRBV7-8 to TRBJ1-6; the D gene is possibly TRBD1 (6 bases). The germline V gene encodes CDR1 SGHVS and CDR2 FQNEAQ. V dropped 5 bases and J dropped 5 bases, with 13 bases sitting between them. CDR3 size: 15 residues. Here the CDR3 reads CASSRRTVDNSPLHF. CDR3 sequence (DNA): TGTGCCAGCAGCAGAAGGACAGTCGATAATTCACCCCTCCACTTT.

The V and J genes are TRBV6-1 and TRBJ1-1; the match to TRBD1 covers 8 bases. CDR1 is MNHNS, CDR2 SASEGT, per germline. This CDR3 has 14 residues. The V gene end was trimmed by 7 bases and the J gene end by 6 bases; junction bases not matched to a gene: 10. The CDR3 region has the DNA TGTGCCAGCATCTGGACAGGGATTGGAGCTGAAGCTTTCTTT. Residues: CASIWTGIGAEAFF.

The chain employs TRBV13 and TRBJ2-5; maybe TRBD2 (5 bases). The V gene's germline CDR1 is PRHDT and CDR2 FYEKMQ (reference sequence). Trimming shortened V by 3 bases and J by 7 bases, and 12 bases separated the two germline ends. There are 13 residues in the CDR3. This chain's CDR3 is CASSLEDSGTQYF. CDR3 sequence (DNA): TGTGCCAGCAGCTTGGAGGACTCAGGGACCCAGTACTTC.

As to this clone: The identical CDR3 is also encoded by other nucleotide sequences in the sample. The rearrangement uses TRBV7-9 and TRBJ2-1, with TRBD1 as a possible D gene (7 bases). The ends were cut back, 3 bases at V and 7 bases at J, with 10 bases in the middle. The CDR3 covers 13 residues. The V gene's germline CDR1 is SEHNR and CDR2 FQNEAQ (reference sequence). The CDR3 spells CASSLAGGNEQFF. The CDR3 bases are TGTGCCAGCAGCTTGGCAGGGGGGAATGAGCAGTTCTTC.

This clone was seen a handful of times. The chain joins TRBV2 to TRBJ2-1, with D hard to call. Germline CDR1 SNHLY, CDR2 FYNNEI. The CDR3 sequence is 12 residues long. The V end was cut by 3 bases, the J end by 7 bases, with 7 bases between. The DNA of the CDR3 is TGTGCCAGCAGTGAGATCCGGAATGAGCAGTTCTTC. It encodes CASSEIRNEQFF.

The CDR3 region has the DNA TGTGCCAGCTCCTCTAGACAGGATCGGCACGAGCAGTACTTC. Translated: CASSSRQDRHEQYF. V is TRBV18 and J is TRBJ2-7, with a weak D call TRBD1 (6 bases). Germline V CDR1 and CDR2: KGHSH, LQKENI. Trimming left V 6 bases short and J 5 bases short, with 17 bases between. This CDR3 has 14 amino acids.

Only one count was recorded for this clone. This chain links TRBV4-1 with TRBJ1-5; D not resolved. Between the trimmed V and J ends, which lost 4 bases and 6 bases, there was a span of 13 bases. CDR3 length equals 14 residues. The germline V gene encodes CDR1 MGHRA and CDR2 YSYEKL. Written as DNA, the CDR3 is TGCGCCAGCAGCCCCGAAAGCGGGTCTCAGCCCCAGCATTTT. It encodes CASSPESGSQPQHF.

V usage is TRBV9 and J usage is TRBJ2-2, with D hard to call. The CDR3 spans 13 residues. Trimming shortened V by 0 bases and J by 6 bases, and 6 bases separated the two germline ends. Looked up from germline, CDR1 is SGDLS and CDR2 is YYNGEE. The CDR3 region has the DNA TGTGCCAGCAGCGTAGCTCCCCCCGGGGAGCTGTTTTTT. It specifies CASSVAPPGELFF.